The T cell receptor (beta chain) under discussion was sequenced for a study of cytomegalovirus exposure and HLA in healthy donors. Study-wide results and caveats: Evidence from a later analysis indicated that most CMV-associated TCR beta chains looked HLA-restricted. Common viral pathogens seemed to be connected with several of the most significant clusters, according to a later analysis. Among donors in an Asian-associated ancestry cluster, a later analysis reportedly found fewer N-insertions than the approximately 700-donor mean.

In regard to this clone: Antigen specificity is unknown.

60 Vbeta and 13 Jbeta primers were used in PCR. The assay was immunoSEQ multiplex PCR, and TCRdb's table has in-frame clones only and misses some. The table shows around 120,000 clones, with around three quarters occurring only once. The CDR3 covers 15 residues. V lost 3 bases and J lost 4, with 16 bases in between. Germline CDR1 reads LNHDA; CDR2 reads SQIVND (reference sequence). The sequence was collected from a male donor in good health and CMV-seronegative. Specimen: PBMCs. The genes are TRBV19 and TRBJ2-7, with TRBD1 as a possible D gene (6 bases). The CDR3 region has the DNA TGTGCCAGTAGTATCGGAACAGGGTTCCCTTACGAGCAGTACTTC. It is translated as CASSIGTGFPYEQYF. The full variable domain, rest sourced from reference TRBV19 and TRBJ2-7, is DGGITQSPKYLFRKEGQNVTLSCEQNLNHDAMYWYRQDPGQGLRLIYYSQIVNDFQKGDIAEGYSVSREKKESFPLTVTSAQKNPTAFYLCASSIGTGFPYEQYFGPGTRLTVT.